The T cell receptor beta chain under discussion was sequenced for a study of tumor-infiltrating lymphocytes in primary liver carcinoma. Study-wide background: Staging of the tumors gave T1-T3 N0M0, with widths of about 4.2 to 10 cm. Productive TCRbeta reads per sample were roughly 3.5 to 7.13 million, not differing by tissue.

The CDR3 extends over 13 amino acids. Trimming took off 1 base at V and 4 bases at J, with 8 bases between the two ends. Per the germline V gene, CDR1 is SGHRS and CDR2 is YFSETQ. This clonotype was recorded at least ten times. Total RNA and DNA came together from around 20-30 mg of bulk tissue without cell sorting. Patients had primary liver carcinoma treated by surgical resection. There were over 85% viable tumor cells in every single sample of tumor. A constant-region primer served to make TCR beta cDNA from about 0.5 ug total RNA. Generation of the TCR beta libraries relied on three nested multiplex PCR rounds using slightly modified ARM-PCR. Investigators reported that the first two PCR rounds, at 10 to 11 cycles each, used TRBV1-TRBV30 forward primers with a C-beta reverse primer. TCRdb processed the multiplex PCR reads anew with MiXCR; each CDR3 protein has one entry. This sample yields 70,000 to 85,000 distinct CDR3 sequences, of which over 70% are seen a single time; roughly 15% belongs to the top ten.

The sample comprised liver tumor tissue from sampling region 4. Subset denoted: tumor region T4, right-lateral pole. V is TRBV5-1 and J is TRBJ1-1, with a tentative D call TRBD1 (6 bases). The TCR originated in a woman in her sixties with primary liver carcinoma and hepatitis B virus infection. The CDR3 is CASSLTGSTEAFF. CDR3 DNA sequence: TGCGCCAGCAGCTTGACAGGGTCCACTGAAGCTTTCTTT.